This TCR beta chain appears in the sequencing data of a study of blood T cell repertoires in COVID-19. Study information: Material from acute and convalescent COVID-19 was sourced from the United States, Italy and Spain. Sources were T cells, B-cell-depleted T cells, or PBMCs; the material itself was cDNA or gDNA.

The CDR3 is made up of 13 amino acids. Germline V gene data show CDR1 as DFQATT and CDR2 as SNEGSKA (reference sequence). V was clipped by 3 bases and J by 4 bases, with 12 bases between them. This clone turned up a few times. One Seattle source followed patients from active infection through their disease course. As originally analysed: Quantification of nucleated cells was approximated via reference gene primer amplification. Clones were sequenced by immunoSEQ multiplex PCR, and TCRdb holds only the in-frame ones, with some missing. Clonal size and the V and J genes are those of that table, whereas D and trimming came from the DNA. The repertoire has about 200,000 clones, roughly nine tenths of them found once; the top ten carry roughly 10%.

The chain carries TRBV20-1 and TRBJ1-2; tentative D call: TRBD1 (5 bases). Sequencing was carried out using peripheral blood. The source of this sequence is a woman between 50 and 59 years old with COVID-19, enrolled during active disease. The CDR3 is CSASWDGSYGYTF. DNA of the CDR3: TGCAGTGCTAGTTGGGACGGGAGCTATGGCTACACCTTC.